Following are 8 T cell receptor beta chains from one sample sequenced in a study of cytomegalovirus exposure and HLA in healthy donors. The PCR made use of 60 Vbeta and 13 Jbeta primers. Profiled with immunoSEQ multiplex PCR; TCRdb holds only in-frame clones, not every one. The data show 100,000 to 150,000 clones, with around 81% seen just once and 0.55% to 0.85% held by the top ten. Sequenced: PBMCs. These receptor sequences come from a man younger than 35 in good health and CMV-seronegative.

This chain links TRBV9 with TRBJ2-1, with TRBD1 matching over 9 bases. V lost 2 bases and J lost 9; bases outside the gene matches: 6. This CDR3 has 14 amino acids. Per the germline V gene, CDR1 is SGDLS and CDR2 is YYNGEE. The CDR3 loop is CASSVTGGQGEQFF. The CDR3 region has the DNA TGTGCCAGCAGCGTGACAGGGGGTCAGGGTGAGCAGTTCTTC. Looking up the rest from reference TRBV9 and TRBJ2-1 gives the full variable domain: DSGVTQTPKHLITATGQRVTLRCSPRSGDLSVYWYQQSLDQGLQFLIQYYNGEERAKGNILERFSAQQFPDLHSELNLSSLELGDSALYFCASSVTGGQGEQFFGPGTRLTVL.

This clone was counted a few times. The chain combines TRBV6-1 with TRBJ1-1, with 8 bases matching TRBD1. Germline CDR1 reads MNHNS; CDR2 reads SASEGT. J lost 1 base, V lost 6 bases, and 1 base had no gene match. The CDR3 extends over 13 amino acids. This CDR3 reads CASRDRGNTEAFF. The CDR3 region has the DNA TGTGCCAGCAGAGACAGGGGGAACACTGAAGCTTTCTTT.

The chain couples TRBV28 to TRBJ2-1; D is perhaps TRBD2 (5 bases). CDR1 MDHEN and CDR2 SYDVKM come from the germline V gene. Trimming removed 4 bases at V and 0 bases at J, with 19 bases between. CDR3 length equals 18 residues. DNA for the CDR3: TGTGCCAGCAGTTCGGGTGAGCTCTTAGGGAGCTCCTACAATGAGCAGTTCTTC. This sequence encodes CASSSGELLGSSYNEQFF.

The genes are TRBV7-2 and TRBJ1-5; possible D gene TRBD1, 5 bases. The V end was cut by 5 bases, the J end by 2 bases, with 16 bases between. The CDR3 consists of 16 residues. Per germline, CDR1 SGHTA and CDR2 FQGNSA. DNA of the CDR3: TGTGCCAGCAGCCCAGGGTGGCAGGCGCGCAATCAGCCCCAGCATTTT. Its translation is CASSPGWQARNQPQHF.

The chain has TRBV5-4 and TRBJ2-7, with TRBD1 matching 9 bases. V shed 0 bases, J shed 5 bases, and the junction held 18 bases outside the gene matches. The CDR3 totals 19 residues. Looked up from germline, CDR1 is SGHNT and CDR2 is YYREEE (reference sequence). As DNA, the CDR3 is TGTGCCAGCAGCTTGGGGGTAGGGGACAGGGTATCCCCCCTTAACGAGCAGTACTTC. Protein: CASSLGVGDRVSPLNEQYF.

V is TRBV29-1 and J is TRBJ1-1, with D hard to call. The CDR3 length is 13 residues. The ends were cut back, 8 bases at V and 4 bases at J, with 17 bases in the middle. The germline V gene encodes CDR1 SQVTM and CDR2 ANQGSEA. The CDR3 coding sequence is TGCAGCCTCGCTCGAGGTCTGGGCACTGAAGCTTTCTTT. Its protein is CSLARGLGTEAFF. The variable domain in full, completed from reference TRBV29-1 and TRBJ1-1, reads SAVISQKPSRDICQRGTSLTIQCQVDSQVTMMFWYRQQPGQSLTLIATANQGSEATYESGFVIDKFPISRPNLTFSTLTVSNMSPEDSSIYLCSLARGLGTEAFFGQGTRLTVV.

A few counts support this clone. The chain recombines TRBV11-2 with TRBJ1-2, with D perhaps matching TRBD1 (5 bases). Trimming took 3 bases from V and 7 from J, leaving 18 bases between them. There are 15 residues in the CDR3. Germline V CDR1 and CDR2: SGHAT, FQNNGV. The CDR3 is CASSLTPGTGGGYTF. The CDR3 bases are TGTGCCAGCAGCTTGACTCCCGGGACTGGGGGTGGCTACACCTTC.

The rearrangement uses TRBV5-1 and TRBJ2-1; tentatively, D is TRBD1 (6 bases). Between the trimmed V and J ends, which lost 4 bases and 5 bases, there was a span of 13 bases. Germline CDR1 is SGHRS and CDR2 is YFSETQ. The CDR3 runs to 14 residues. CDR3 sequence reads: CASSLTRGNNEQFF. The CDR3 coding sequence is TGCGCCAGCAGCCTGACCAGGGGAAACAATGAGCAGTTCTTC.